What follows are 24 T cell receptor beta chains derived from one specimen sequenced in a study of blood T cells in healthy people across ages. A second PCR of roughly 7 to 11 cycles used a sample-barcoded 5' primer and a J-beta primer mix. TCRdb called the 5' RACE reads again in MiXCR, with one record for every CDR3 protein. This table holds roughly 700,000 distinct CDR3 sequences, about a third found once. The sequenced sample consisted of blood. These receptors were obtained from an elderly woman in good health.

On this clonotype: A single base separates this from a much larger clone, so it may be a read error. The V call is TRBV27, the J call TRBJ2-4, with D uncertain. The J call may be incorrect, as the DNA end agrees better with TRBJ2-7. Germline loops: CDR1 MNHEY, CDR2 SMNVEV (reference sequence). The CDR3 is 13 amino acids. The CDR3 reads CAGSLVVGYEQYF. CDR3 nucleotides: TGTGCCGGCAGTTTAGTGGTGGGGTACGAGCAGTACTTC.

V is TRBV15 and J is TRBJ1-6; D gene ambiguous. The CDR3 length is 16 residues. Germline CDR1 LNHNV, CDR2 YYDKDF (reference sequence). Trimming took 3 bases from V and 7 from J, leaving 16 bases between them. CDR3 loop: CATSSPGRNQNSPLHF. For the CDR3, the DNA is TGTGCCACCAGCAGCCCCGGGAGGAACCAGAATTCACCCCTCCACTTT.

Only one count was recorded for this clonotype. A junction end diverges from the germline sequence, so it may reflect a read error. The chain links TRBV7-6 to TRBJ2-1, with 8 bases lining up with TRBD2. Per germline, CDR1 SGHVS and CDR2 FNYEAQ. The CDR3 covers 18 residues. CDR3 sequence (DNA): TGTGCCAACAGCTTGGTTAGGAGCGGGGGCCAGATCGGGGATGAGCAGTTCTTC. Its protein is CANSLVRSGGQIGDEQFF. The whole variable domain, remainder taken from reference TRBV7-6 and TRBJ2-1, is GAGVSQSPRYKVTKRGQDVALRCDPISGHVSLYWYRQALGQGPEFLTYFNYEAQQDKSGLPNDRFSAERPEGSISTLTIQRTEQRDSAMYRCANSLVRSGGQIGDEQFFGPGTRLTVL.

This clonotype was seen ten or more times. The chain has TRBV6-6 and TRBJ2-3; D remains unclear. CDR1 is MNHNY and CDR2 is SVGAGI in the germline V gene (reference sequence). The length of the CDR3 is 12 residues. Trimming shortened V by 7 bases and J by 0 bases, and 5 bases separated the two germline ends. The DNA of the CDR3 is TGTGCCAGCACCCCCAGCACAGATACGCAGTATTTT. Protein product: CASTPSTDTQYF.

For the CDR3, the DNA is TGTGCCAGCAGCTGGGGGGACTCGAGCTCCTACAATGAGCAGTTCTTC. It codes for CASSWGDSSSYNEQFF. This sequence joins TRBV27 and TRBJ2-1; a weak D match, TRBD2 (6 bases). The germline CDR1 and CDR2 sequences are MNHEY and SMNVEV (reference sequence). Trimming pared 6 bases from V and 0 bases from J, leaving 15 bases between. The CDR3 runs 16 residues.

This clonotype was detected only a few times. CDR3 DNA: TGTGCCACCAGCAGAGATAGGCAGTACACTGAAGCTTTCTTT. This translates into CATSRDRQYTEAFF. The chain joins TRBV15 to TRBJ1-1; no firm D call. Germline V gene data show CDR1 as LNHNV and CDR2 as YYDKDF (reference sequence). This CDR3 comprises 14 residues. V was cut by 0 bases and J by 3 bases, with 8 bases left in between.

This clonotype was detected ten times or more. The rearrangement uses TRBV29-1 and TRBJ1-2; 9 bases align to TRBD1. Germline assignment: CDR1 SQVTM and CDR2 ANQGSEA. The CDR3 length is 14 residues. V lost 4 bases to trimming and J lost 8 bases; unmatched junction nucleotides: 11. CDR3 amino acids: CSVGSGQGGRGYTF. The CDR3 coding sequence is TGCAGCGTTGGGTCGGGACAGGGAGGTAGAGGCTACACCTTC.

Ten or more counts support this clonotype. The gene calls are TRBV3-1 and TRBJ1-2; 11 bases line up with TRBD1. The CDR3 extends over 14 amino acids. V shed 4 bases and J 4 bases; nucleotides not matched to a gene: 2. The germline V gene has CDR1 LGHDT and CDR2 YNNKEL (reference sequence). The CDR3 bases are TGTGCCAGCAGCCCAGGACAGGGGGCCTATGGCTACACCTTC. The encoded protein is CASSPGQGAYGYTF.

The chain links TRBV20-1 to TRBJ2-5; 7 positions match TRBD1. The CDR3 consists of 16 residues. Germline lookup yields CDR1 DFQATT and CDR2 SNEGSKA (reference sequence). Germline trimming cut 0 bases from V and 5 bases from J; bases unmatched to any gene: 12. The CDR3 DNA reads TGCAGTGCTAGAGATCTGACAGGGAGAGCTACGGAGACCCAGTACTTC. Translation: CSARDLTGRATETQYF.

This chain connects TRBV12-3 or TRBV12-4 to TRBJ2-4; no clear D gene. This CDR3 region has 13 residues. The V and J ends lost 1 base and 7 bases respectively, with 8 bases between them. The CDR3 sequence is CASSLDGANIQYF. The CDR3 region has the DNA TGTGCCAGCAGTTTAGATGGCGCGAACATTCAGTACTTC.

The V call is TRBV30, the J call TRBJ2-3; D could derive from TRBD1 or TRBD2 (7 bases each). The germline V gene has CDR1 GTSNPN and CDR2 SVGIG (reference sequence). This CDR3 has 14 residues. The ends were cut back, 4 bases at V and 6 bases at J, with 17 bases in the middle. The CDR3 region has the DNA TGTGCCTGGACCAGGGGGGGACCTGGGGATACGCAGTATTTT. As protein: CAWTRGGPGDTQYF.

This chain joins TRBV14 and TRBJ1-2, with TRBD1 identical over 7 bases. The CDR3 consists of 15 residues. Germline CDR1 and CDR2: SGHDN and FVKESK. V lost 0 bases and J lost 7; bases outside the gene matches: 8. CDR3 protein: CASSQEKGGSSGYTF. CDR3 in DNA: TGTGCCAGCAGCCAAGAGAAAGGGGGCTCCTCTGGCTACACCTTC.

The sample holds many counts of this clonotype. This CDR3 is CSVEVEQFF. The CDR3 region has the DNA TGCAGCGTTGAGGTTGAGCAGTTCTTC. The V call is TRBV29-1, the J call TRBJ2-1; D is undetermined. The V end lost 3 bases, the J end lost 9 bases, and 3 bases lay between the germline ends. This CDR3 has 9 residues. Germline V lookup: CDR1 SQVTM, CDR2 ANQGSEA.

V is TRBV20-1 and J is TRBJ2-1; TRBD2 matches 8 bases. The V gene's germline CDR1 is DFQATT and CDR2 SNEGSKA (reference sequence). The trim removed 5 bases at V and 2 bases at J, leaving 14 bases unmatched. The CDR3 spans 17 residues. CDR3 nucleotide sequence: TGCAGTGCTTCAGATACTCAGCGGGAGCCCCCCTACAATGAGCAGTTCTTC. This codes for CSASDTQREPPYNEQFF.

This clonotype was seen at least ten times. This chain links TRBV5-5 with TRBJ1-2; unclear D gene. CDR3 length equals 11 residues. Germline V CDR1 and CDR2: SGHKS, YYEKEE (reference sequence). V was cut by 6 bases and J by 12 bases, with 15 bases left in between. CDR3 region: CASIGRGGHTF. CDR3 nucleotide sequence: TGTGCCAGCATCGGGCGGGGAGGGCACACCTTC.

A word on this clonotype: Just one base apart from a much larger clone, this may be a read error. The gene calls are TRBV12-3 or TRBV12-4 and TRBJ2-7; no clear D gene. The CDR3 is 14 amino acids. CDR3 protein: CAGSFNALNHEQYF. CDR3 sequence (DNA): TGTGCCGGCAGTTTTAACGCCCTCAACCACGAGCAGTACTTC.

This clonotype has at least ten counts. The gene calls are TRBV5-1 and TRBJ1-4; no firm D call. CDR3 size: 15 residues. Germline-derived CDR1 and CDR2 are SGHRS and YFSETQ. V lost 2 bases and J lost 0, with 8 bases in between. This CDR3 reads CASSFGRPTNEKLFF. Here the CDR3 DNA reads TGCGCCAGCAGCTTTGGTAGGCCAACTAATGAAAAACTGTTTTTT.

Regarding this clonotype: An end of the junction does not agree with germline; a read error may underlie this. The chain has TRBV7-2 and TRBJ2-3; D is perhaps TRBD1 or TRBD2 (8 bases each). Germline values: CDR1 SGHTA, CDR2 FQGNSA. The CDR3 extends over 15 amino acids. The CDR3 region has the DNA TGTGCCAGCAGCTCAGTCCGGGGGGGGACAGGTACGCAGTATTTT. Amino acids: CASSSVRGGTGTQYF.

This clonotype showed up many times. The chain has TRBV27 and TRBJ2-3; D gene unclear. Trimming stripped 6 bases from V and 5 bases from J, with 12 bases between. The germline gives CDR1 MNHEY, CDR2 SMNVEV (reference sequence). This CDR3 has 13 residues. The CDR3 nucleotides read TGTGCCAGCAGCATACGGACCGGAGATACGCAGTATTTT. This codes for CASSIRTGDTQYF.

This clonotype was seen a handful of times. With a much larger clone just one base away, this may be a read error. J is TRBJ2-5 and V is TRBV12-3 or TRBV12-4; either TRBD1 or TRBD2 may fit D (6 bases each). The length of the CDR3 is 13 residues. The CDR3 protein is CASRRGGPEAQYF. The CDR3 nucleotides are TGTGCCAGCAGAAGAGGGGGGCCAGAGGCCCAGTACTTC.

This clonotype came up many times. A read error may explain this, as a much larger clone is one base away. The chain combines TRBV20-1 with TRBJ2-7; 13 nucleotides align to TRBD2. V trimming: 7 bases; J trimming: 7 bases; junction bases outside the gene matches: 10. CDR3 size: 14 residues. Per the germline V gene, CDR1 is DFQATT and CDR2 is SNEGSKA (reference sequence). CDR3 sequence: CSVAPGLAGSEQYF. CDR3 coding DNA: TGCAGTGTTGCCCCGGGACTAGCGGGGAGTGAGCAGTACTTC.

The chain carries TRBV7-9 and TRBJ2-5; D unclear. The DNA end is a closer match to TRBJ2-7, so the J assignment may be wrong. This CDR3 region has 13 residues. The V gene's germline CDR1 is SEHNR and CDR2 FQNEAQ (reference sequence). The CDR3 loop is CASSLKLWYEQYF. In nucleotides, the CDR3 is TGTGCCAGCAGCTTAAAGCTCTGGTACGAGCAGTACTTC.

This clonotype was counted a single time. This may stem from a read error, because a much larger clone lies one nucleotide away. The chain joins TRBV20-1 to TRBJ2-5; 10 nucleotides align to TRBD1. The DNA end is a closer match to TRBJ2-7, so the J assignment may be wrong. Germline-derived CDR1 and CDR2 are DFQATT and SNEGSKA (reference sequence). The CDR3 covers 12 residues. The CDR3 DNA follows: TGCGGTGCTGGACAGGGGGTTTACGAGCAGTACTTC. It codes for CGAGQGVYEQYF.

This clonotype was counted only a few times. CDR3 sequence: CASRQWNEQYF. The CDR3, as DNA: TGTGCCAGCAGGCAATGGAACGAGCAGTACTTC. The rearrangement links TRBV28 to TRBJ2-7; D call uncertain. The germline V gene has CDR1 MDHEN and CDR2 SYDVKM. The length of the CDR3 is 11 residues. V lost 6 bases and J lost 5, with 8 bases in between. Full variable domain (missing parts from reference TRBV28 and TRBJ2-7): DVKVTQSSRYLVKRTGEKVFLECVQDMDHENMFWYRQDPGLGLRLIYFSYDVKMKEKGDIPEGYSVSREKKERFSLILESASTNQTSMYLCASRQWNEQYFGPGTRLTVT.